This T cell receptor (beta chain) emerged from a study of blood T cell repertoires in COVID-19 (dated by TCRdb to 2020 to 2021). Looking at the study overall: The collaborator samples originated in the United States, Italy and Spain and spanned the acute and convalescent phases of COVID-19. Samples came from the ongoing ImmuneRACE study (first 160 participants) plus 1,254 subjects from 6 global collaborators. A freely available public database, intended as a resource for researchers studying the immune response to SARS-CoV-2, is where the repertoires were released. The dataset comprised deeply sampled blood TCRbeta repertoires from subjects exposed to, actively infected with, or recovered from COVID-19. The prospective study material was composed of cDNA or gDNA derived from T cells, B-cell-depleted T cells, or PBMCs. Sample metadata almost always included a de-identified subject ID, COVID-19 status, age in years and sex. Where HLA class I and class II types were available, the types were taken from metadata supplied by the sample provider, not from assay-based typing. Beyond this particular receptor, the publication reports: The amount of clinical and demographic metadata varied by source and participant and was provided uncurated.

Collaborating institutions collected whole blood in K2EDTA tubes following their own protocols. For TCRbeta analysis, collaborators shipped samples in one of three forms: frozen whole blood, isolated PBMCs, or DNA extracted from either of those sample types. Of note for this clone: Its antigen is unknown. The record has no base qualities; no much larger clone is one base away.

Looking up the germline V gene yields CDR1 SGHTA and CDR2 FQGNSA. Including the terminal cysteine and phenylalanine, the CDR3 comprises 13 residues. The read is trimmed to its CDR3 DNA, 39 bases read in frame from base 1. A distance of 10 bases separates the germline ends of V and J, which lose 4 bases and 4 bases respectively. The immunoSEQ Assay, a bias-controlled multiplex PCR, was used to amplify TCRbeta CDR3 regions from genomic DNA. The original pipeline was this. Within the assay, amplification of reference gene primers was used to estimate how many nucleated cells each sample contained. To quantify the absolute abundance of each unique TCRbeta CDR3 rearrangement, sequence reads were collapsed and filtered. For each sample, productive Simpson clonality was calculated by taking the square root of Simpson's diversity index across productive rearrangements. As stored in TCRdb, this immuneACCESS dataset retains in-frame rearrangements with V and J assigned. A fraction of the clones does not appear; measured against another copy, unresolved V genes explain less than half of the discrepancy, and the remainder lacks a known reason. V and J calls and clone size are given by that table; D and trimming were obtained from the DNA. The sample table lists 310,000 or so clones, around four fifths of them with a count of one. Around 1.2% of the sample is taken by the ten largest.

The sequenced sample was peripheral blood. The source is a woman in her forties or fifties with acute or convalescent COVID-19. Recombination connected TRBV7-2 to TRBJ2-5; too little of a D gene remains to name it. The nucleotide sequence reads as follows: TGTGCCAGCAGCTCGGGTTCATCAGAGACCCAGTACTTC. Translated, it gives CASSSGSSETQYF.